This T cell receptor beta chain originates from a study of T and B cells in COVID-19 patients. TRB was amplified from approximately 250-480 ng of blood genomic DNA. TRB rearrangements were amplified by multiplex PCR with BIOMED2 TRB-A/B primers. TCRdb used MiXCR to reprocess the multiplex PCR reads, holding one entry per CDR3 protein. The table shows some 5,000 distinct CDR3 sequences, with around 29% occurring only once. In this sample, this clonotype is medium-sized. The germline V and J ends were trimmed by 6 bases and 2 bases, with 13 bases remaining between them. The CDR3 is made up of 14 amino acids. In germline, CDR1 is MNHEY, CDR2 SVGAGI.

The sequence was collected from a human donor with active COVID-19. This sequence joins TRBV6-5 and TRBJ1-2; D is perhaps TRBD1 (5 bases). The sequencing sample was made of blood. The CDR3 loop reads CASSLTWGNYGYTF. In DNA form, the CDR3 reads TGTGCCAGCAGCTTAACATGGGGGAACTATGGCTACACCTTC.